These 30 T cell receptor beta chains share one sample of origin, sequenced in a study of Graves' ophthalmopathy and Graves' hyperthyroidism. Transcripts of RNA were the source for amplifying TCR beta CDR3 regions. HTBI primers served in a first-round RT-PCR, which a second-round multiplex PCR followed. Each CDR3 protein is one row after TCRdb ran MiXCR on the multiplex PCR reads. In the table there are 200,000 to 250,000 distinct CDR3 sequences, just under 30% of which are singletons. Sequencing was carried out using peripheral blood. Receptors originate from a man between 50 and 59 years old with Graves' ophthalmopathy.

This clonotype was counted ten times or more. This sequence joins TRBV6-1 and TRBJ2-4, with D possibly being TRBD1 or TRBD2 (6 bases each). This CDR3 comprises 11 residues. Deletions cut 4 bases from V and 11 bases from J, with 9 bases between. The V gene's germline CDR1 is MNHNS and CDR2 SASEGT. CDR3 DNA sequence: TGTGCCAGCAGTGTGGGGGGCCTTCAGTACTTC. Translating gives CASSVGGLQYF.

This clonotype was detected ten times or more. The chain carries TRBV10-3 and TRBJ1-6, with D possibly matching TRBD1 (5 bases). CDR3 size: 11 residues. Trimming took off 8 bases at V and 11 bases at J, with 10 bases between the two ends. From germline, CDR1 is ENHRY and CDR2 SYGVKD. CDR3 DNA: TGTGCCATCGGGGCCTCCCCACCCCTCCACTTT. Translation gives CAIGASPPLHF.

This clonotype was seen many times. The chain couples TRBV29-1 to TRBJ2-7; weak D call: TRBD1 (5 bases). Germline V lookup: CDR1 SQVTM, CDR2 ANQGSEA. The CDR3 totals 15 residues. Trimming pared 1 base from V and 2 bases from J, leaving 15 bases between. The CDR3 coding sequence is TGCAGCGTTGAAGGGAGCTCAGGGAACCCCTACGAGCAGTACTTC. It codes for CSVEGSSGNPYEQYF.

In this sample, this clonotype turned up many times. The rearrangement uses TRBV5-1 and TRBJ2-7; TRBD2 aligns across 10 bases. V lost 1 base and J lost 5; bases outside the gene matches: 12. Germline-derived CDR1 and CDR2 are SGHRS and YFSETQ. This CDR3 region has 17 residues. This CDR3 is CASSLYRASGSPHEQYF. In nucleotides, the CDR3 is TGCGCCAGCAGCTTGTATAGGGCTAGCGGGAGCCCCCACGAGCAGTACTTC.

This clonotype showed up many times. The gene calls are TRBV30 and TRBJ1-2; D ambiguous. V lost 2 bases and J 3 bases, leaving 10 bases between the germline ends. Per the germline V gene, CDR1 is GTSNPN and CDR2 is SVGIG (reference sequence). This CDR3 is 13 amino acids long. The CDR3 nucleotides are TGTGCCTGGAGTCCCCGGGAGGACTATGGCTACACCTTC. Translation: CAWSPREDYGYTF.

Ten or more counts support this clonotype. The chain carries TRBV7-9 and TRBJ1-2, with a weak D call TRBD1 (6 bases). This CDR3 comprises 14 residues. Germline CDR1 reads SEHNR; CDR2 reads FQNEAQ (reference sequence). Trimming left V 3 bases short and J 0 bases short, with 8 bases between. CDR3 amino acids: CASSFGQSNYGYTF. DNA for the CDR3: TGTGCCAGCAGCTTCGGACAGTCTAACTATGGCTACACCTTC.

In its sample, this clonotype was seen many times. The V and J genes are TRBV9 and TRBJ2-5, with 15 bases matching TRBD2. The trim removed 5 bases at V and 3 bases at J, leaving 11 bases unmatched. There are 18 residues in the CDR3. The germline V gene encodes CDR1 SGDLS and CDR2 YYNGEE. CDR3 sequence reads: CASSEGTSGRYYKETQYF. The CDR3 DNA reads as TGTGCCAGCAGTGAGGGGACTAGCGGGAGGTACTACAAAGAGACCCAGTACTTC.

Many counts were recorded for this clonotype. The V and J genes are TRBV28 and TRBJ2-5; D tentatively reads TRBD1 or TRBD2 (5 bases each). V lost 3 bases, J lost 1 base, and 12 bases lay in between. Germline loops: CDR1 MDHEN, CDR2 SYDVKM. The CDR3 runs to 15 residues. CDR3 DNA: TGTGCCAGCAGTTTGATGGGACGGCCCCAAGAGACCCAGTACTTC. Translation gives CASSLMGRPQETQYF. Variable domain in full (rest from reference TRBV28 and TRBJ2-5): DVKVTQSSRYLVKRTGEKVFLECVQDMDHENMFWYRQDPGLGLRLIYFSYDVKMKEKGDIPEGYSVSREKKERFSLILESASTNQTSMYLCASSLMGRPQETQYFGPGTRLLVL.

The sample holds many counts of this clonotype. The chain couples TRBV20-1 to TRBJ2-7; TRBD1 matches 10 bases. V shed 6 bases and J 2 bases; nucleotides not matched to a gene: 7. The germline CDR1 and CDR2 sequences are DFQATT and SNEGSKA (reference sequence). The CDR3 has 14 amino acids. The CDR3 nucleotides read TGCAGTGCAGAAACCGGGACAGGGGCCTACGAGCAGTACTTC. Protein: CSAETGTGAYEQYF.

This clonotype was picked up many times. The CDR3 region is CASSPRTDMNTEAFF. The CDR3 coding sequence is TGTGCCAGCAGCCCGAGGACGGACATGAACACTGAAGCTTTCTTT. The rearrangement uses TRBV9 and TRBJ1-1; possible D gene TRBD1, 5 bases. There are 15 residues in the CDR3. Per the germline V gene, CDR1 is SGDLS and CDR2 is YYNGEE. Trimming left V 4 bases short and J 0 bases short, with 13 bases between.

As to this clonotype: One end of the junction does not line up with germline, which may come from a read error. The chain uses TRBV10-3 and TRBJ1-3, with D possibly matching TRBD1 (5 bases). The CDR3 runs 14 residues. Germline CDR1 reads ENHRY; CDR2 reads SYGVKD. In DNA, the CDR3 is TGTGCCAGCAGTCAGGGAGGAACTGGAAACACCATATATTTT. Amino acids: CASSQGGTGNTIYF.

This clonotype was picked up many times. V usage is TRBV12-3 or TRBV12-4 and J usage is TRBJ1-5; D is possibly TRBD1 (6 bases). Trimming stripped 3 bases from V and 7 bases from J, with 16 bases between. This CDR3 spans 15 amino acids. The CDR3 is CASSLAKAGVQPQHF. DNA of the CDR3: TGTGCCAGCAGTTTGGCGAAGGCAGGGGTCCAGCCCCAGCATTTT.

This clonotype was seen many times. The chain couples TRBV28 to TRBJ2-7; D perhaps matches TRBD2 (6 bases). This CDR3 is built from 17 residues. Trimming took 8 bases from V and 3 from J, leaving 26 bases between them. Germline CDR1 reads MDHEN; CDR2 reads SYDVKM. Here the CDR3 reads CASSRGLGRAENYEQYF. In DNA, the CDR3 is TGTGCCAGCTCTCGGGGGTTGGGCCGGGCCGAGAACTACGAGCAGTACTTC.

This clonotype was seen many times. The genes are TRBV9 and TRBJ2-2; D is unclear. The CDR3 sequence is 17 residues long. The V end lost 4 bases, the J end lost 1 base, and 17 bases lay between the germline ends. The germline gives CDR1 SGDLS, CDR2 YYNGEE. In DNA form, the CDR3 reads TGTGCCAGCAGCTTTCATAGGTCCCTCGGGAACACCGGGGAGCTGTTTTTT. Translating gives CASSFHRSLGNTGELFF.

This CDR3 reads CASRAGTSGRAREQYF. DNA of the CDR3: TGTGCCAGCAGAGCCGGGACTAGCGGGAGGGCCCGCGAGCAGTACTTC. The chain couples TRBV12-3 or TRBV12-4 to TRBJ2-7, with TRBD2 matching 16 bases. This CDR3 spans 16 amino acids. J gave up 6 bases and V 6 bases, and 8 bases lay outside the gene matches.

In its sample, this clonotype was seen many times. It is likely a read error, because the conserved phenylalanine at the end of the CDR3 is missing. V usage is TRBV28 and J usage is TRBJ1-1; no clear D. Trimming pared 5 bases from V and 0 bases from J, leaving 16 bases between. This CDR3 region has 16 residues. From germline, CDR1 is MDHEN and CDR2 SYDVKM. CDR3 DNA sequence: TGTGCCAGCAGTGGCCCTCGGGGATGGATGAACACTGAAGCTTTCCTT. It encodes CASSGPRGWMNTEAFL.

The chain is built from TRBV5-1 and TRBJ1-1; D is uncertain. This CDR3 has 13 amino acids. V was pared by 0 bases and J by 6 bases, with 9 bases between. Germline CDR1 reads SGHRS; CDR2 reads YFSETQ. The CDR3 protein is CASSLAGSAEAFF. The CDR3 coding sequence is TGCGCCAGCAGCTTGGCGGGGAGCGCTGAAGCTTTCTTT.

This clonotype has a count of ten or more. The gene calls are TRBV3-1 and TRBJ2-7; D could derive from TRBD1 or TRBD2 (6 bases each). Germline CDR1 is LGHDT and CDR2 is YNNKEL (reference sequence). Trimming took off 3 bases at V and 2 bases at J, with 14 bases between the two ends. This CDR3 is built from 15 residues. The CDR3 DNA reads TGTGCCAGCAGCCAGAGGGGGGATGGTCCCTACGAGCAGTACTTC. As protein: CASSQRGDGPYEQYF.

This clonotype was counted at least ten times. The chain links TRBV19 to TRBJ2-7; D call uncertain. The V gene lost 6 bases and the J gene lost 0 bases, with 6 bases spanning the gap. Germline loops: CDR1 LNHDA, CDR2 SQIVND (reference sequence). This CDR3 is built from 12 residues. CDR3 nucleotides: TGTGCCAGTAGCGAGAGCTCCTACGAGCAGTACTTC. Translating gives CASSESSYEQYF.

This clonotype was counted many times. The chain is built from TRBV6-2 or TRBV6-3 and TRBJ1-1; D unresolved. The CDR3 is made up of 11 amino acids. The germline V and J ends were trimmed by 6 bases and 7 bases, with 9 bases remaining between them. Germline V CDR1 and CDR2: MNHEY, SVGEGT. CDR3 residues: CASRGRDEAFF. The CDR3 DNA sequence: TGTGCCAGCAGAGGGAGGGATGAAGCTTTCTTT.

This clonotype was counted ten times or more. J is TRBJ2-7 and V is TRBV11-2, with TRBD1 matching over 7 bases. The trim removed 3 bases at V and 6 bases at J, leaving 8 bases unmatched. In germline, CDR1 is SGHAT, CDR2 FQNNGV. The CDR3 has 14 amino acids. The CDR3 region is CASSFQGGASEQYF. In nucleotides, the CDR3 is TGTGCCAGCAGCTTTCAAGGGGGCGCTTCCGAGCAGTACTTC.

In this sample, this clonotype turned up many times. V usage is TRBV30 and J usage is TRBJ2-7; 9 nucleotides agree with TRBD2. V was pared by 3 bases and J by 7 bases, with 10 bases of the junction left unmatched. The CDR3 runs to 14 residues. Germline V gene data show CDR1 as GTSNPN and CDR2 as SVGIG (reference sequence). CDR3 residues: CAWSTGQAGGEQYF. The CDR3 DNA sequence: TGTGCCTGGAGCACAGGACAGGCGGGGGGGGAGCAGTACTTC. Drawing the rest from reference TRBV30 and TRBJ2-7, the complete variable domain is SQTIHQWPATLVQPVGSPLSLECTVEGTSNPNLYWYRQAAGRGLQLLFYSVGIGQISSEVPQNLSASRPQDRQFILSSKKLLLSDSGFYLCAWSTGQAGGEQYFGPGTRLTVT.

The rearrangement links TRBV12-3 or TRBV12-4 to TRBJ1-2; no definite D call. Trimming took 5 bases from V and 4 from J, leaving 11 bases between them. CDR3 length: 13 residues. This CDR3 is CASSPRTGYGYTF. The CDR3 DNA is TGTGCCAGCAGTCCGAGGACTGGCTATGGCTACACCTTC.

There are many counts of this clonotype. The CDR3 reads CSVRKARGTQYF. In DNA, the CDR3 is TGCAGCGTTCGGAAGGCCAGGGGGACCCAGTACTTC. The chain joins TRBV29-1 to TRBJ2-5; tentative D call: TRBD1 (6 bases). Looked up from germline, CDR1 is SQVTM and CDR2 is ANQGSEA. The germline V and J ends were trimmed by 5 bases and 7 bases, with 14 bases remaining between them. This CDR3 has 12 amino acids.

This clonotype was counted once. The chain employs TRBV6-1 and TRBJ2-5; weak D call: TRBD2 (6 bases). The CDR3 runs 15 residues. Germline CDR1 is MNHNS and CDR2 is SASEGT. The V gene lost 6 bases and the J gene lost 2 bases, with 16 bases spanning the gap. The CDR3 region is CASSQATSRQETQYF. The CDR3 DNA reads TGTGCCAGCAGCCAGGCAACTAGCAGACAAGAGACCCAGTACTTC.

V is TRBV4-2 and J is TRBJ2-7; D may be TRBD2 (6 bases). Germline values: CDR1 LGHNA, CDR2 YNFKEQ. This CDR3 has 15 amino acids. Trimming took off 4 bases at V and 0 bases at J, with 13 bases between the two ends. The CDR3 sequence is CASSRGGTNSYEQYF. In DNA, the CDR3 is TGTGCCAGCAGCCGGGGAGGTACTAACTCCTACGAGCAGTACTTC.

The V gene is TRBV24-1, the J gene TRBJ2-7, with 11 bases identical to TRBD2. With V trimmed by 9 bases and J by 4 bases, 10 bases remained unmatched. The germline gives CDR1 KGHDR, CDR2 SFDVKD. The CDR3 loop spans 15 amino acids. Here the CDR3 DNA reads TGTGCCACCCGGATCCTAGCGGGAGGTCTGTACGAGCAGTACTTC. This encodes CATRILAGGLYEQYF.

The sample holds many counts of this clonotype. This sequence joins TRBV29-1 and TRBJ2-5; D call uncertain. The CDR3 covers 11 residues. Germline assignment: CDR1 SQVTM and CDR2 ANQGSEA. The V end lost 5 bases, the J end lost 5 bases, and 9 bases lay between the germline ends. CDR3 in amino acids: CSVPVRETQYF. As DNA, the CDR3 is TGCAGCGTTCCCGTCAGGGAGACCCAGTACTTC.

The table lists this clonotype with many counts. The chain links TRBV3-1 to TRBJ2-7; D gene ambiguous. Trimming removed 0 bases from V and 3 bases from J, with 9 bases in between. CDR1 is LGHDT and CDR2 is YNNKEL in the germline V gene (reference sequence). This CDR3 spans 14 amino acids. CDR3 nucleotides: TGTGCCAGCAGCCAAGAGTTCGGGTTCTACGAGCAGTACTTC. It codes for CASSQEFGFYEQYF.

This clonotype occurred many times. J is TRBJ1-2 and V is TRBV9; the D is unclear. The germline V gene has CDR1 SGDLS and CDR2 YYNGEE. V lost 3 bases and J 3 bases, leaving 9 bases between the germline ends. The CDR3 runs to 13 residues. The CDR3 coding sequence is TGTGCCAGCAGCGCACATCTTGACTATGGCTACACCTTC. Its translation is CASSAHLDYGYTF.